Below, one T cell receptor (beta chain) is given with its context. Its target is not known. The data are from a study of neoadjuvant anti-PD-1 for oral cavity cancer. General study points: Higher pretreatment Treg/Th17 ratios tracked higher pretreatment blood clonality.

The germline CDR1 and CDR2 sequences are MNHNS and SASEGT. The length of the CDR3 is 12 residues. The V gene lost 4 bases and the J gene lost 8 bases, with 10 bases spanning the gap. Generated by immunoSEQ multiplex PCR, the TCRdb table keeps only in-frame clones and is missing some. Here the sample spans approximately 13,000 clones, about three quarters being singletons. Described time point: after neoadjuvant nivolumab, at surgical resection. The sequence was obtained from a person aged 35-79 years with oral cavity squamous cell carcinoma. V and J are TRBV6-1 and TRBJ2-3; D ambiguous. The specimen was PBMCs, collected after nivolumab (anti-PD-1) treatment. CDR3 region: CASSVDLFTQYF. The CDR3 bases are TGTGCCAGCAGTGTTGACTTATTTACGCAGTATTTT.